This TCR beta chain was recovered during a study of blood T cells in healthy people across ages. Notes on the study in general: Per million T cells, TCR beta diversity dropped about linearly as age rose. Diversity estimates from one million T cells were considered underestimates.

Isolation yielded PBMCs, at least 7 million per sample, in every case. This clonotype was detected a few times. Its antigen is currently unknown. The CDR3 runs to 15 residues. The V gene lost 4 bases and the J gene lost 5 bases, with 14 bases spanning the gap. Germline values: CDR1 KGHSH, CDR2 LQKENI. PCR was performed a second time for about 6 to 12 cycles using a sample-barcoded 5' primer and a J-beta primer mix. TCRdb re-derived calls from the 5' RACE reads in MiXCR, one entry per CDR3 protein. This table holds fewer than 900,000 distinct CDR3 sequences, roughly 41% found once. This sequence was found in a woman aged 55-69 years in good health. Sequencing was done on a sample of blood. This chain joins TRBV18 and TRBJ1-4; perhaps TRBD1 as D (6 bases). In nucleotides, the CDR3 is TGTGCCAGCTCACGCCACAGGGAAACAAATGAAAAACTGTTTTTT. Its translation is CASSRHRETNEKLFF.